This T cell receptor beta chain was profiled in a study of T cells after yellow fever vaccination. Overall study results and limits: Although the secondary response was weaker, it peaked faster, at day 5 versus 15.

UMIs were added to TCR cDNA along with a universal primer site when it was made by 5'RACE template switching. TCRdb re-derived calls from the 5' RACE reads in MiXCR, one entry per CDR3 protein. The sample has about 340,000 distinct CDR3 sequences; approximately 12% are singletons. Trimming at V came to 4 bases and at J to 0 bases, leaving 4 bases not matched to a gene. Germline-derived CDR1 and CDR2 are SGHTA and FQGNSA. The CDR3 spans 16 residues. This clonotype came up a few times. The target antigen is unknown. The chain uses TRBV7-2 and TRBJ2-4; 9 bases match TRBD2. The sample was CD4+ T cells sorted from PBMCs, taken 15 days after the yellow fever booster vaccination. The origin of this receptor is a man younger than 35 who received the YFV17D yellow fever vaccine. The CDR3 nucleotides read TGTGCCAGCAGCTCCCTAGCGGGGATAGCCAAAAACATTCAGTACTTC. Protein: CASSSLAGIAKNIQYF.